Listed below are T cell receptor beta chains from one sample, sequenced in a study of shared clonotypes between healthy human individuals. Assay: immunoSEQ multiplex PCR; the TCRdb copy retains only in-frame clones and omits some. Found here are hundreds of thousands of clones, less than 96% of them singletons; the top ten hold 0.06%. Input material: naive CD4+ T cells sorted from blood. These TCRs come from a woman aged 30 to 39 in good health. Both conserved end residues are part of each CDR3. Each record gives: clone size, D gene, V gene, J gene, CDR3 DNA, CDR3 protein. The D gene is left open where the match is weak. A row's size may be missing; if present it is once, few, many or a size class.

clone_size: -; d_call: -; v_call: TRBV5-1; j_call: TRBJ2-5; cdr3_nt: TGCGCCAGCAGCTTGACGGGGTTACCAGAGACCCAGTACTTC; cdr3_aa: CASSLTGLPETQYF
clone_size: -; d_call: TRBD2; v_call: TRBV7-2; j_call: TRBJ2-7; cdr3_nt: TGTGCCAGCAGTTCGTTAGCGGGAACCCCCTACGAGCAGTACTTC; cdr3_aa: CASSSLAGTPYEQYF
clone_size: -; d_call: -; v_call: TRBV28; j_call: TRBJ2-2; cdr3_nt: TGTGCCAGCACCTCGGAGGGGCAGAACACCGGGGAGCTGTTTTTT; cdr3_aa: CASTSEGQNTGELFF
clone_size: -; d_call: TRBD2; v_call: TRBV9; j_call: TRBJ2-1; cdr3_nt: TGTGCCAGCAGCGTTAGCCGTCTCAGGGAGGGCACTGAGCAGTTCTTC; cdr3_aa: CASSVSRLREGTEQFF
clone_size: -; d_call: -; v_call: TRBV28; j_call: TRBJ1-5; cdr3_nt: TGTGCCAGCAGTATACCCGGGCAGCCCCAGCATTTT; cdr3_aa: CASSIPGQPQHF
clone_size: -; d_call: TRBD2; v_call: TRBV5-1; j_call: TRBJ2-3; cdr3_nt: TGCGCCAGCAGCTTGATCAGCGGGAGGTGGGGCACAGATACGCAGTATTTT; cdr3_aa: CASSLISGRWGTDTQYF
clone_size: -; d_call: TRBD2; v_call: TRBV7-9; j_call: TRBJ2-7; cdr3_nt: TGTGCCAGCAGCCAAGCGGGCGGGAGGCCAGGCGAGCAGTACTTC; cdr3_aa: CASSQAGGRPGEQYF
clone_size: -; d_call: -; v_call: TRBV6-1; j_call: TRBJ1-2; cdr3_nt: TGTGCCAGCAGTGAATATTACAGGGCCTATGGCTACACCTTC; cdr3_aa: CASSEYYRAYGYTF
clone_size: -; d_call: -; v_call: TRBV18; j_call: TRBJ1-1; cdr3_nt: TGTGCCAGCTCACCGACGTTCACTGAAGCTTTCTTT; cdr3_aa: CASSPTFTEAFF
clone_size: -; d_call: TRBD1; v_call: TRBV18; j_call: TRBJ2-7; cdr3_nt: TGTGCCAGCTCACCACGGGACAGGGGTTTGGAGCAGTACTTC; cdr3_aa: CASSPRDRGLEQYF
clone_size: -; d_call: -; v_call: TRBV9; j_call: TRBJ2-7; cdr3_nt: TGTGCCAGCAGCGTAGGCTTATACGAGCAGTACTTC; cdr3_aa: CASSVGLYEQYF
clone_size: -; d_call: TRBD1; v_call: TRBV29-1; j_call: TRBJ2-2; cdr3_nt: TGCAGCGTCCGGGACAGCGGACCCGGGGAGCTGTTTTTT; cdr3_aa: CSVRDSGPGELFF
clone_size: -; d_call: -; v_call: TRBV28; j_call: TRBJ2-3; cdr3_nt: TGTGCCAGCAGTTTCCCACGACTTACACCAAGAGATACGCAGTATTTT; cdr3_aa: CASSFPRLTPRDTQYF
clone_size: -; d_call: -; v_call: TRBV19; j_call: TRBJ1-3; cdr3_nt: TGTGCCAGTAGTATGAAGGCGCTGGCGGGAAACACCATATATTTT; cdr3_aa: CASSMKALAGNTIYF
clone_size: -; d_call: -; v_call: TRBV4-2; j_call: TRBJ1-2; cdr3_nt: TGTGCCAGCAGCCAAGATCTCACGGAGCTAAACTATGGCTACACCTTC; cdr3_aa: CASSQDLTELNYGYTF
clone_size: -; d_call: -; v_call: TRBV19; j_call: TRBJ2-5; cdr3_nt: TGTGCCAGTAGCGCCCGGGAGACCCAGTACTTC; cdr3_aa: CASSARETQYF
clone_size: -; d_call: -; v_call: TRBV5-1; j_call: TRBJ2-7; cdr3_nt: TGCGCCAGCAGCTTGGTGGGGGCCACCTACGAGCAGTACTTC; cdr3_aa: CASSLVGATYEQYF
clone_size: -; d_call: -; v_call: TRBV28; j_call: TRBJ1-2; cdr3_nt: TGTGCCAGCAGACCGACCGACTCCTATGGCTACACCTTC; cdr3_aa: CASRPTDSYGYTF
clone_size: -; d_call: -; v_call: TRBV11-2; j_call: TRBJ2-1; cdr3_nt: TGTGCCAGCAGCAGAGTGGAGGGGGGGACGCAGTTCTTC; cdr3_aa: CASSRVEGGTQFF
clone_size: -; d_call: TRBD1; v_call: TRBV5-1; j_call: TRBJ2-3; cdr3_nt: TGCGCCAGCAGCTTCCAGGGACAGGGGGACACAGATACGCAGTATTTT; cdr3_aa: CASSFQGQGDTDTQYF
clone_size: -; d_call: -; v_call: TRBV9; j_call: TRBJ2-2; cdr3_nt: TGTGCCAGCAGCCCTCAGTCGAACACCGGGGAGCTGTTTTTT; cdr3_aa: CASSPQSNTGELFF
clone_size: -; d_call: -; v_call: TRBV27; j_call: TRBJ2-3; cdr3_nt: TGTGCCAGCAAGACCGAGCCCGGCACAGATACGCAGTATTTT; cdr3_aa: CASKTEPGTDTQYF
clone_size: -; d_call: TRBD1; v_call: TRBV5-8; j_call: TRBJ2-3; cdr3_nt: TGTGCCAGCAGCCAGGGACAGGCCCCAGATACGCAGTATTTT; cdr3_aa: CASSQGQAPDTQYF
clone_size: -; d_call: -; v_call: TRBV4-1; j_call: TRBJ2-7; cdr3_nt: TGCGCCAGCAGCCAAGATCCAGTCCGGCTTTCGGCAGAGCAGTACTTC; cdr3_aa: CASSQDPVRLSAEQYF
clone_size: once; d_call: TRBD2; v_call: TRBV4-2; j_call: TRBJ2-5; cdr3_nt: TGTGCCAGCAGCTTGGGGCTAGCGGGAGAAGGAGGAGAGACCCAGTACTTC; cdr3_aa: CASSLGLAGEGGETQYF
clone_size: -; d_call: -; v_call: TRBV19; j_call: TRBJ1-1; cdr3_nt: TGTGCCAGTAGTAAGAACAGGGAATTAGATGAAGCTTTCTTT; cdr3_aa: CASSKNRELDEAFF
clone_size: -; d_call: -; v_call: TRBV4-2; j_call: TRBJ2-2; cdr3_nt: TGTGCCAGCAGCCAAGGGCCCGCGGCCGGGGAGCTGTTTTTT; cdr3_aa: CASSQGPAAGELFF
clone_size: -; d_call: -; v_call: TRBV9; j_call: TRBJ1-6; cdr3_nt: TGTGCCAGCAGCACCCGAGGGGGTTCACCCCTCCACTTT; cdr3_aa: CASSTRGGSPLHF
clone_size: -; d_call: TRBD1; v_call: TRBV2; j_call: TRBJ2-1; cdr3_nt: TGTGCCACGGAGGGGACAGGGCGATCGGGGGAGTTCTTC; cdr3_aa: CATEGTGRSGEFF
clone_size: -; d_call: -; v_call: TRBV28; j_call: TRBJ1-5; cdr3_nt: TGTGCCAGCAGCGGACGCCAGCCCCAGCATTTT; cdr3_aa: CASSGRQPQHF
clone_size: -; d_call: -; v_call: TRBV19; j_call: TRBJ2-5; cdr3_nt: TGTGCCAGTAGTTCAACAGGGGAGGGGGAGACCCAGTACTTC; cdr3_aa: CASSSTGEGETQYF
clone_size: -; d_call: -; v_call: TRBV2; j_call: TRBJ1-3; cdr3_nt: TGTGCCAGCTTTGAGGAAAAGGGAAACACCATATATTTT; cdr3_aa: CASFEEKGNTIYF
clone_size: once; d_call: TRBD1; v_call: TRBV5-1; j_call: TRBJ2-7; cdr3_nt: TGCGCCAGCAGCTTGGTGGCAGGGGGTATCTACGAGCAGTACTTC; cdr3_aa: CASSLVAGGIYEQYF
clone_size: -; d_call: TRBD1; v_call: TRBV9; j_call: TRBJ2-3; cdr3_nt: TGTGCCAGCAGCGTAGCCTCGGGACAGGGAACAGATACGCAGTATTTT; cdr3_aa: CASSVASGQGTDTQYF
clone_size: -; d_call: -; v_call: TRBV28; j_call: TRBJ1-2; cdr3_nt: TGTGCCAGCAGTTTAACAGGGAACTATGGCTACACCTTC; cdr3_aa: CASSLTGNYGYTF
clone_size: -; d_call: TRBD1; v_call: TRBV6-5; j_call: TRBJ2-5; cdr3_nt: TGTGCCAGCAGTTACATAGGGGGCGTCGCGGAGACCCAGTACTTC; cdr3_aa: CASSYIGGVAETQYF
clone_size: once; d_call: -; v_call: TRBV7-9; j_call: TRBJ1-2; cdr3_nt: TGTGCCAGCAGCCTCCCGGGGTCCTCCGTAAACTATGGCTACACCTTC; cdr3_aa: CASSLPGSSVNYGYTF
clone_size: -; d_call: TRBD2; v_call: TRBV28; j_call: TRBJ2-1; cdr3_nt: TGTGCCAGCAGTTTCGGGGGGCGGGAGGGCCTAGATGAGCAGTTCTTC; cdr3_aa: CASSFGGREGLDEQFF
clone_size: -; d_call: -; v_call: TRBV28; j_call: TRBJ1-4; cdr3_nt: TGTGCCAGCAGTCCAACCGGGAAAGAAAAACTGTTTTTT; cdr3_aa: CASSPTGKEKLFF
clone_size: -; d_call: -; v_call: TRBV18; j_call: TRBJ2-7; cdr3_nt: TGTGCCAGCTCACCAAACCAGGGTTCTTCCTACGAGCAGTACTTC; cdr3_aa: CASSPNQGSSYEQYF
clone_size: few; d_call: -; v_call: TRBV7-8; j_call: TRBJ2-7; cdr3_nt: TGTGCCAGCAGCTTAGGGGGCAGGCTCTACGAGCAGTACTTC; cdr3_aa: CASSLGGRLYEQYF
clone_size: -; d_call: -; v_call: TRBV18; j_call: TRBJ2-5; cdr3_nt: TGTGCCAGCTCACTACACCGCCAAGAGACCCAGTACTTC; cdr3_aa: CASSLHRQETQYF
clone_size: once; d_call: TRBD2; v_call: TRBV15; j_call: TRBJ2-7; cdr3_nt: TGTGCCACCAGCAGGACTAGCGTAATCTCCTACGAGCAGTACTTC; cdr3_aa: CATSRTSVISYEQYF
clone_size: -; d_call: -; v_call: TRBV7-9; j_call: TRBJ2-5; cdr3_nt: TGTGCCAGCAGCCTTAGTAAGGATGAGACCCAGTACTTC; cdr3_aa: CASSLSKDETQYF
clone_size: -; d_call: TRBD1; v_call: TRBV5-1; j_call: TRBJ2-7; cdr3_nt: TGCGCCAGCAGCTGGGGACAGGCCCAAGAGCAGTACTTC; cdr3_aa: CASSWGQAQEQYF
clone_size: -; d_call: -; v_call: TRBV19; j_call: TRBJ2-7; cdr3_nt: TGTGCCAGTAGTATTGGCGTCGCATTTACCCCCAAAGATCCCTACGAGCAGTACTTC; cdr3_aa: CASSIGVAFTPKDPYEQYF